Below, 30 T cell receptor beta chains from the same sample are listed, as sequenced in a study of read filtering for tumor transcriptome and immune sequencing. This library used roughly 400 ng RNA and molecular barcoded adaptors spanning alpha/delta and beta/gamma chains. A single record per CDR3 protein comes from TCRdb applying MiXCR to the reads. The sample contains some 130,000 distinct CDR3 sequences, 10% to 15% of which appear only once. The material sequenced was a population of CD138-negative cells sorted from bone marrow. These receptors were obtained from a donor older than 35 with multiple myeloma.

In DNA, the CDR3 is TGCAGTGCATCCCCGCCAGGGTTCTCAGATACGCAGTATTTT. Translated: CSASPPGFSDTQYF. The chain couples TRBV20-1 to TRBJ2-3; the D gene is possibly TRBD1 (5 bases). The germline V and J ends were trimmed by 6 bases and 4 bases, with 17 bases remaining between them. Germline values: CDR1 DFQATT, CDR2 SNEGSKA (reference sequence). The CDR3 runs to 14 residues.

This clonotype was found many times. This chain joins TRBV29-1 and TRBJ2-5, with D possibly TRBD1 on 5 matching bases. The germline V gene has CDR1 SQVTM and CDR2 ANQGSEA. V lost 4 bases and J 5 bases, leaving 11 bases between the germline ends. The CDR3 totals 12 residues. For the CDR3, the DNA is TGCAGCGTTGTGGGGCTTGAGGAGACCCAGTACTTC. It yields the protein CSVVGLEETQYF.

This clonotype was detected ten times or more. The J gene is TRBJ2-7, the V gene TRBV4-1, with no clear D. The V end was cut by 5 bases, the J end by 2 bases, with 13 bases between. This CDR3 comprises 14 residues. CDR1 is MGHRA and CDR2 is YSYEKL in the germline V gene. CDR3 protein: CASSTVDRPYEQYF. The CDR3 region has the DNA TGCGCCAGCAGCACTGTGGACCGGCCCTACGAGCAGTACTTC.

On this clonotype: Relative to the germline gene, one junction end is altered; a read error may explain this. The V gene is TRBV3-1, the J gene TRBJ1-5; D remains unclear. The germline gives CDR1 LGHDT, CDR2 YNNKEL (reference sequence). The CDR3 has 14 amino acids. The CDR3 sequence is CASSLGPINRPQHF. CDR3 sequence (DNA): TGTGCCAGCAGCCTAGGGCCGATCAATCGGCCCCAGCATTTT. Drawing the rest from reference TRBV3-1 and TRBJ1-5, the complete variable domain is DTAVSQTPKYLVTQMGNDKSIKCEQNLGHDTMYWYKQDSKKFLKIMFSYNNKELIINETVPNRFSPKSPDKAHLNLHINSLELGDSAVYFCASSLGPINRPQHFGDGTRLSIL.

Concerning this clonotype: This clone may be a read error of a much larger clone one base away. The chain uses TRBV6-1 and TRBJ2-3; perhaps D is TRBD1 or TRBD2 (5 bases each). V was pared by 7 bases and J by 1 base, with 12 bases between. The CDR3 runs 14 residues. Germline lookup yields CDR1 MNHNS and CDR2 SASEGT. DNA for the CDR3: TGTGCCAGCATCTGGGACGGGGGCACAGATACGCAGTATTTT. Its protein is CASIWDGGTDTQYF.

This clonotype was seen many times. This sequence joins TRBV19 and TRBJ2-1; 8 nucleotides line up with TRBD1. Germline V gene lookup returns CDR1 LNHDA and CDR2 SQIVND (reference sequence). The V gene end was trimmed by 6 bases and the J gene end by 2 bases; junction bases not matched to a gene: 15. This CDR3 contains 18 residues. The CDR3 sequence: CASRASHSGTGTYNEQFF. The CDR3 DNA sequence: TGTGCCAGTAGAGCTTCCCACTCCGGGACAGGCACCTACAATGAGCAGTTCTTC.

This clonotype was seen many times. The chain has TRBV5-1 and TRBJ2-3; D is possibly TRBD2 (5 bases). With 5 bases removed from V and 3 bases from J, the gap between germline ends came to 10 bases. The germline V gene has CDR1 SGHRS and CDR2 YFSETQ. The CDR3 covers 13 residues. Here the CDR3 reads CASSNGRTDTQYF. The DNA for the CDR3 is TGCGCCAGCAGTAATGGGAGAACAGATACGCAGTATTTT.

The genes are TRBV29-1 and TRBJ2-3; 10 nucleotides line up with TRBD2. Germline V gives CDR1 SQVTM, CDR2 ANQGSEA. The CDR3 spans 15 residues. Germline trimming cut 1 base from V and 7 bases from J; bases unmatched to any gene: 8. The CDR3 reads CSVEVKRGGHYTQYF. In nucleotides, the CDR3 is TGCAGCGTTGAAGTAAAGCGGGGGGGCCATTATACGCAGTATTTT.

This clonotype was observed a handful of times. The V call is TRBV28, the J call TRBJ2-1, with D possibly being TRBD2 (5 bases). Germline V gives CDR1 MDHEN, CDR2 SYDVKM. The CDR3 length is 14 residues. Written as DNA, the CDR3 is TGTGCAAGCCCCCCTGCTGGAGAGGGAAATGAGCAGTTCTTC. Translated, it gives CASPPAGEGNEQFF.

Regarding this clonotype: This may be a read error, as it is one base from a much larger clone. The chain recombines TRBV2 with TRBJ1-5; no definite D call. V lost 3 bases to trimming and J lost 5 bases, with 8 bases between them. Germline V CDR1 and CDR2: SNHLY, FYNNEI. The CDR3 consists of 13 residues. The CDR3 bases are TGTGCCAGCAGTGAGCCTTTTCATCAGCCCCAGCATTTT. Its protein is CASSEPFHQPQHF.

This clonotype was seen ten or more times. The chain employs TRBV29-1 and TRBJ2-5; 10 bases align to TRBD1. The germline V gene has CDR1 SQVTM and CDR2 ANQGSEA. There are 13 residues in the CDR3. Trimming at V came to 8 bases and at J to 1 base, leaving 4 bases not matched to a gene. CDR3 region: CSTRTGGQETQYF. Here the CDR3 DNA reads TGCAGCACCCGGACAGGGGGCCAAGAGACCCAGTACTTC.

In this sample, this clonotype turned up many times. The CDR3 DNA is TGTGCCAGCAGTTCCCCCGGGACAGGGGAAAGTGAGCAGTTCTTC. As protein: CASSSPGTGESEQFF. The rearrangement uses TRBV6-5 and TRBJ2-1; TRBD1 agrees at 10 bases. The germline V gene has CDR1 MNHEY and CDR2 SVGAGI. With 4 bases clipped from V and 9 bases from J, the junction kept 9 bases outside the gene matches. The CDR3 spans 15 residues.

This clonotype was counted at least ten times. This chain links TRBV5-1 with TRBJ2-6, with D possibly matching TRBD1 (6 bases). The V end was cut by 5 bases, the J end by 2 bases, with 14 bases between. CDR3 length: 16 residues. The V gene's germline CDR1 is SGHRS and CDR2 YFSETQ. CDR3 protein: CASSQTTGTGANVLTF. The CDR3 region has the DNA TGCGCCAGCAGTCAAACAACAGGGACTGGGGCCAACGTCCTGACTTTC. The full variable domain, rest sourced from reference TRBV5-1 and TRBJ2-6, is KAGVTQTPRYLIKTRGQQVTLSCSPISGHRSVSWYQQTPGQGLQFLFEYFSETQRNKGNFPGRFSGRQFSNSRSEMNVSTLELGDSALYLCASSQTTGTGANVLTFGAGSRLTVL.

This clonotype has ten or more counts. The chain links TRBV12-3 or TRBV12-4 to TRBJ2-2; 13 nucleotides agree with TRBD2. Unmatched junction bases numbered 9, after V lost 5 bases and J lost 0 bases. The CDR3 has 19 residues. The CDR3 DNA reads TGTGCCAGCAGTCCCCAACCGGGACTAGCGGGGACGAACACCGGGGAGCTGTTTTTT. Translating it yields CASSPQPGLAGTNTGELFF.

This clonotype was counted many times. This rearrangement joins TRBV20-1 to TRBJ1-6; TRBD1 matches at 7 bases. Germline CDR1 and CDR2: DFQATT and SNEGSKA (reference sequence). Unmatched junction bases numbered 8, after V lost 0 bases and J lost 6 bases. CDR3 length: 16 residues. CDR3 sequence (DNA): TGCAGTGCTAGAGATCGGAGCAGGGGGGCTAATTCACCCCTCCACTTT. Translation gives CSARDRSRGANSPLHF.

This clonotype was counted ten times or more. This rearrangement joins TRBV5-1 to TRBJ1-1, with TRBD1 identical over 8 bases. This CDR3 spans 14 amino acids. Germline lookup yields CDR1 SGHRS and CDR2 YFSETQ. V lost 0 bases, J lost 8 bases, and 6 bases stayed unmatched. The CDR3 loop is CASSLGTGSLEAFF. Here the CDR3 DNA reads TGCGCCAGCAGCTTGGGGACAGGGTCTCTGGAAGCTTTCTTT.

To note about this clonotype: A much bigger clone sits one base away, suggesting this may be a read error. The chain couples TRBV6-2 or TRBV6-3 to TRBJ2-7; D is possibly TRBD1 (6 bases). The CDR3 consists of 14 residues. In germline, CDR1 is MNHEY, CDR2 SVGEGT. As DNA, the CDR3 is TGTGTCAGCAGTTACTCGGGACACCCCTACGAGCAGTACTTC. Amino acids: CVSSYSGHPYEQYF.

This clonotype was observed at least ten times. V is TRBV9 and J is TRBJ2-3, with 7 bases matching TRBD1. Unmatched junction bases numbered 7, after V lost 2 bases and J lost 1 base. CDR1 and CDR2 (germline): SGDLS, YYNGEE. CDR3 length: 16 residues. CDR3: CASSVRTGTGTDTQYF. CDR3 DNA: TGTGCCAGCAGCGTTAGGACCGGGACAGGCACAGATACGCAGTATTTT. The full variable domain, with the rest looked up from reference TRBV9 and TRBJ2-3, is DSGVTQTPKHLITATGQRVTLRCSPRSGDLSVYWYQQSLDQGLQFLIQYYNGEERAKGNILERFSAQQFPDLHSELNLSSLELGDSALYFCASSVRTGTGTDTQYFGPGTRLTVL.

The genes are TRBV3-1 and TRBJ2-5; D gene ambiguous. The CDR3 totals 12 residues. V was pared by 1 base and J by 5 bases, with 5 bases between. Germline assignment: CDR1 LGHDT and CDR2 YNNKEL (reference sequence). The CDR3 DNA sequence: TGTGCCAGCAGCCAAGCTTTGGAGACCCAGTACTTC. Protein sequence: CASSQALETQYF.

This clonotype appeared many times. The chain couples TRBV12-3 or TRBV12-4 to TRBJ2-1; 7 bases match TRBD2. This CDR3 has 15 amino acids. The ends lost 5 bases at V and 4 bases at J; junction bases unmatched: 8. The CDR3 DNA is TGTGCCAGCAGTACCGGGGCTAGCGGTTACAATGAGCAGTTCTTC. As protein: CASSTGASGYNEQFF.

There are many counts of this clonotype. The CDR3 region has the DNA TGTGCCAGCAGCCAAGGCCGGGCCGGGGATGAGCAGTTCTTC. It specifies CASSQGRAGDEQFF. V gene TRBV3-1 combines with J gene TRBJ2-1, with D tentatively TRBD2 (5 bases). This CDR3 is built from 14 residues. Trimming removed 1 base at V and 8 bases at J, with 12 bases between. Germline CDR1 and CDR2: LGHDT and YNNKEL (reference sequence).

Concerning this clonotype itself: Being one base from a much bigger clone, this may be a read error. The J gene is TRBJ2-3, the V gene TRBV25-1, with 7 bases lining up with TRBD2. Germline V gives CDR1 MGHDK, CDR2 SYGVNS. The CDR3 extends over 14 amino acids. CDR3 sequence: CASSEGGSIDTQYF. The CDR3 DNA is TGTGCCAGCAGTGAGGGGGGGAGCATAGATACGCAGTATTTT.

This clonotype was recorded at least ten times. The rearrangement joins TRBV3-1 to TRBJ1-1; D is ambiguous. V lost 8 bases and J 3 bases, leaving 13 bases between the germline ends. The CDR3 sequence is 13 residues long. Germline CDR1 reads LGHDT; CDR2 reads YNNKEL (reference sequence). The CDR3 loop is CASSSTVDTEAFF. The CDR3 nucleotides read TGTGCCAGCTCATCGACTGTGGACACTGAAGCTTTCTTT.

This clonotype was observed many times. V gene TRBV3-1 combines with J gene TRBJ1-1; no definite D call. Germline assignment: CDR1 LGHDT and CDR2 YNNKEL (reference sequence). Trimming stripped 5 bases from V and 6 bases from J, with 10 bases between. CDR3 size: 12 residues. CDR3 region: CASSLRRSEAFF. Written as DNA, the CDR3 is TGTGCCAGCAGCTTGAGGAGGTCTGAAGCTTTCTTT.

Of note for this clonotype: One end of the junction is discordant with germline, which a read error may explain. CDR3 DNA sequence: TGTGCCAGTAGTACCACCGGGACGCCTGGAGACACCATATATTTT. Translation gives CASSTTGTPGDTIYF. This chain joins TRBV19 and TRBJ1-3; a possible D gene is TRBD1 (5 bases). CDR1 is LNHDA, CDR2 SQIVND, per germline (reference sequence). This CDR3 has 15 amino acids.

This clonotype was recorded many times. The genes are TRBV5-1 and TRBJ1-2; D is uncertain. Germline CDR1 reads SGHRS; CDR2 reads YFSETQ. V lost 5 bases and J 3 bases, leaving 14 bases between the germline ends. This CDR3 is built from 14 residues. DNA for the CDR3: TGCGCCAGCAGTTCGATTGCGGGCGACTATGGCTACACCTTC. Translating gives CASSSIAGDYGYTF.

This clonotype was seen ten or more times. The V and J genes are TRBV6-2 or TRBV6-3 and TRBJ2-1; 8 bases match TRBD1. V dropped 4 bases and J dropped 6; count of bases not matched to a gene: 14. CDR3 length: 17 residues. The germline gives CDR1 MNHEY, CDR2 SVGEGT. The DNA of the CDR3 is TGTGCCAGCAGTTCCATTCTGGACAGGGTAAGGGGCAATGAGCAGTTCTTC. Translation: CASSSILDRVRGNEQFF.

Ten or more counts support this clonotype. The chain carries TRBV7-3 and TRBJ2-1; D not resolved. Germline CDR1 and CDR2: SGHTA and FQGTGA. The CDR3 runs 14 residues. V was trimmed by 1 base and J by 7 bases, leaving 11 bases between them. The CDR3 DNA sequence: TGTGCCAGCAGCTTAAACGTTATTTCGAATGAGCAGTTCTTC. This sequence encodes CASSLNVISNEQFF.

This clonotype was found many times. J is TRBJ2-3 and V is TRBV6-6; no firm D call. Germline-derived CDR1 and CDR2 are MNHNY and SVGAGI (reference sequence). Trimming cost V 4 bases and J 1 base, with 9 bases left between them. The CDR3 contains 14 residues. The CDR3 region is CASSFRQGTDTQYF. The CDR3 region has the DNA TGTGCCAGCAGTTTCAGGCAGGGCACAGATACGCAGTATTTT.

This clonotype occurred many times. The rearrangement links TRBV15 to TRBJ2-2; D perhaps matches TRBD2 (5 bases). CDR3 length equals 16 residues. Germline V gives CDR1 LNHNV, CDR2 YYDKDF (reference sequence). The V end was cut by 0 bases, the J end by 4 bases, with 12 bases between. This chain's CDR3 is CATSRESGPLTGELFF. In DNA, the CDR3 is TGTGCCACCAGCAGAGAGAGCGGTCCCCTCACCGGGGAGCTGTTTTTT.